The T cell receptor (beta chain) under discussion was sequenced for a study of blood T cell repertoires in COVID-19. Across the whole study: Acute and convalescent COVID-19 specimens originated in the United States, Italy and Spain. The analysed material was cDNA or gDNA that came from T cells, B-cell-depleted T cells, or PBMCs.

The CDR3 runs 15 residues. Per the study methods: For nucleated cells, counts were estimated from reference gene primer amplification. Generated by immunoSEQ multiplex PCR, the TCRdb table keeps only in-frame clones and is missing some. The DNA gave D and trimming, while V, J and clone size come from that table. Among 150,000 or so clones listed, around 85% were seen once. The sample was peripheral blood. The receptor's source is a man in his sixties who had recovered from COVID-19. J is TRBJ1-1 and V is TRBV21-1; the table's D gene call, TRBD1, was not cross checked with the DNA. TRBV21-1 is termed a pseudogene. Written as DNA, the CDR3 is TGTGCCAGCAGCAACCAGGGGGAAATTTCCACTGAAGCTTTCTTT. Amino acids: CASSNQGEISTEAFF.